The 13 T cell receptor beta chains listed next were all sequenced from one sample in a study of blood T cells in healthy people across ages. A second PCR of 7 to 11 cycles used a sample-barcoded 5' primer and a J-beta primer mix. In TCRdb, the 5' RACE reads were re-called with MiXCR into one record per CDR3 protein. This sample yields hundreds of thousands of distinct CDR3 sequences, of which 40% to 50% are seen a single time; roughly a fifth belongs to the top ten. The sequenced material came from blood. These receptors all stem from a man in his 60s in good health.

The count of this clonotype is one. The V gene is TRBV5-1, the J gene TRBJ2-4; tentatively, D is TRBD1 (6 bases). The CDR3 extends over 15 amino acids. Trimming removed 4 bases from V and 3 bases from J, with 14 bases in between. Germline V CDR1 and CDR2: SGHRS, YFSETQ. The CDR3 bases are TGCGCCAGCAGCGAAGGGGGAGTCGGCAAAAACATTCAGTACTTC. Translated, it gives CASSEGGVGKNIQYF.

The chain couples TRBV20-1 to TRBJ2-7, with TRBD2 matching over 8 bases. CDR3 length: 14 amino acids. The germline gives CDR1 DFQATT, CDR2 SNEGSKA (reference sequence). V trimming: 5 bases; J trimming: 0 bases; junction bases outside the gene matches: 6. CDR3 region: CSALDSGVSYEQYF. The CDR3 nucleotides are TGCAGTGCTTTAGATAGCGGGGTCTCCTACGAGCAGTACTTC.

The chain is built from TRBV5-1 and TRBJ1-6; D is ambiguous. The CDR3 totals 15 residues. Deletions cut 3 bases from V and 7 bases from J, with 14 bases between. The germline CDR1 and CDR2 sequences are SGHRS and YFSETQ. The CDR3 region is CASSSPDLRNSPLHF. For the CDR3, the DNA is TGCGCCAGCAGCTCGCCGGACCTCCGGAATTCACCCCTCCACTTT.

This clonotype was counted a few times. The V call is TRBV12-3 or TRBV12-4, the J call TRBJ1-1, with 8 bases identical to TRBD1. The trim removed 3 bases at V and 0 bases at J, leaving 3 bases unmatched. CDR3 length: 15 residues. Here the CDR3 reads CASSFRTGMNTEAFF. CDR3 in DNA: TGTGCCAGCAGTTTTAGGACAGGGATGAACACTGAAGCTTTCTTT.

As concerns this clonotype: Sequence at one end of the junction differs from germline and may be a read error. This chain joins TRBV6-6 and TRBJ1-3; possibly TRBD1 for D (5 bases). The CDR3 has 14 amino acids. Germline CDR1 MNHNY, CDR2 SVGAGI (reference sequence). The CDR3 DNA sequence: TGCGCCAGCCTTGGGACCTTAGGAGGAAACACCATATATTTT. This translates into CASLGTLGGNTIYF.

Here the CDR3 reads CASSEAWTGFAYNEQFF. The CDR3 region has the DNA TGTGCCAGCAGTGAAGCGTGGACAGGGTTTGCCTACAATGAGCAGTTCTTC. The chain combines TRBV6-1 with TRBJ2-1; 8 bases map to TRBD1. V was clipped by 0 bases and J by 2 bases; unmatched bases: 6. This CDR3 has 17 residues. Germline CDR1 reads MNHNS; CDR2 reads SASEGT.

The CDR3 region is CASSLVVAVQETQYF. The CDR3 DNA follows: TGTGCCAGCAGCTTAGTGGTAGCCGTCCAAGAGACCCAGTACTTC. The gene calls are TRBV11-2 and TRBJ2-5, with no clear D. This CDR3 has 15 amino acids. V was pared by 1 base and J by 1 base, with 10 bases between. The germline V gene has CDR1 SGHAT and CDR2 FQNNGV. Variable domain in full (rest from reference TRBV11-2 and TRBJ2-5): EAGVAQSPRYKIIEKRQSVAFWCNPISGHATLYWYQQILGQGPKLLIQFQNNGVVDDSQLPKDRFSAERLKGVDSTLKIQPAKLEDSAVYLCASSLVVAVQETQYFGPGTRLLVL.

This clonotype has a handful of counts. V gene TRBV29-1 combines with J gene TRBJ2-1; no clear D gene. Germline V gives CDR1 SQVTM, CDR2 ANQGSEA. The CDR3 sequence is 11 residues long. Deletions cut 3 bases from V and 10 bases from J, with 10 bases between. The chain's CDR3 is CSVEFQVEQFF. Here the CDR3 DNA reads TGCAGCGTTGAGTTCCAGGTCGAGCAGTTCTTC.

CDR3 sequence: CASSPSGSPYNSPLHF. CDR3 nucleotides: TGTGCCAGCAGTCCCTCGGGAAGCCCCTATAATTCACCCCTCCACTTT. The chain employs TRBV28 and TRBJ1-6; D not certain. The CDR3 is made up of 16 amino acids. V was cut by 5 bases and J by 2 bases, with 13 bases left in between. The germline V gene encodes CDR1 MDHEN and CDR2 SYDVKM. Using reference TRBV28 and TRBJ1-6 for the parts outside the CDR3, the full variable domain is DVKVTQSSRYLVKRTGEKVFLECVQDMDHENMFWYRQDPGLGLRLIYFSYDVKMKEKGDIPEGYSVSREKKERFSLILESASTNQTSMYLCASSPSGSPYNSPLHFGNGTRLTVT.

This clonotype was detected once. V and J are TRBV29-1 and TRBJ1-2; TRBD1 agrees at 8 bases. Trimming cost V 7 bases and J 6 bases; bases outside gene matches: 10. This CDR3 has 13 residues. CDR1 is SQVTM, CDR2 ANQGSEA, per germline. CDR3 protein: CSATSGGLNGYTF. The CDR3 DNA sequence: TGCAGCGCGACATCAGGGGGCCTCAATGGCTACACCTTC.

In its sample, this clonotype was seen a few times. The CDR3 sequence: CASSLRAGYGYTF. CDR3 bases: TGTGCCAGCAGCTTAAGGGCAGGTTATGGCTACACCTTC. This sequence joins TRBV7-8 and TRBJ1-2; D not certain. V was clipped by 2 bases and J by 5 bases, with 9 bases between them. The CDR3 loop spans 13 amino acids. The germline CDR1 and CDR2 sequences are SGHVS and FQNEAQ. Drawing the rest from reference TRBV7-8 and TRBJ1-2, the complete variable domain is GAGVSQSPRYKVAKRGQDVALRCDPISGHVSLFWYQQALGQGPEFLTYFQNEAQLDKSGLPSDRFFAERPEGSVSTLKIQRTQQEDSAVYLCASSLRAGYGYTFGSGTRLTVV.

The table lists this clonotype with a few counts. The chain couples TRBV7-2 to TRBJ2-5, with D possibly called TRBD1 or TRBD2 (5 bases each). The CDR3 totals 12 residues. V lost 3 bases to trimming and J lost 5 bases, with 7 bases between them. Germline V CDR1 and CDR2: SGHTA, FQGNSA. The CDR3 region has the DNA TGTGCCAGCAGCTTCAGGGAGGAGACCCAGTACTTC. Translation gives CASSFREETQYF.

J is TRBJ2-5 and V is TRBV6-2 or TRBV6-3, with 8 bases identical to TRBD2. This CDR3 spans 16 amino acids. V shed 6 bases, J shed 1 base, and the junction held 10 bases outside the gene matches. Germline V gene data show CDR1 as MNHEY and CDR2 as SVGEGT. CDR3 sequence: CASSHPSGGSQETQYF. The CDR3 coding sequence is TGTGCCAGCAGCCACCCCAGCGGGGGTTCCCAAGAGACCCAGTACTTC.